This entry features one T cell receptor (beta chain) sequence. Its target is not known. The source of the sample is a study of T cells in localized non-small cell lung cancer. Study results and caveats: Among blood samples, higher T cell density accompanied longer overall survival. Since sequencing was restricted to only one region of the tumor, intratumor heterogeneity remains a possibility. It was uninvolved adjacent lung that showed the highest T cell clonality, exceeding tumor. Median detection of top 100 tumor clones in adjacent lung was around 57 clones.

Germline CDR1 and CDR2: MNHEY and SVGAGI. V was shortened by 3 bases and J by 4 bases, with 3 bases between the two germline ends. CDR3 size: 11 residues. The data were produced by immunoSEQ multiplex PCR, yet TCRdb's version contains in-frame clones alone and is incomplete. The sample yields 12,000 to 15,000 clones, about 80% seen once. The chain couples TRBV6-5 to TRBJ2-5; D remains unclear. Here the sequenced sample was peripheral blood, taken before any cancer treatment. The receptor's source is an older female donor with stage I squamous cell lung carcinoma. The CDR3 DNA follows: TGTGCCAGCAGTTATAGAGAGACCCAGTACTTC. Translated: CASSYRETQYF.